The rows below give T cell receptor beta chains drawn from one sample of a study of cytomegalovirus exposure and HLA in healthy donors. Sequencing was performed with immunoSEQ multiplex PCR; in TCRdb, only in-frame clones are kept and a portion is missing. The table includes about 130,000 clones, roughly 84% detected once. Sequences were obtained from PBMCs. Receptors originate from a girl aged 2 to 9 in good health and CMV-seronegative. CDR3s include the opening cysteine and the closing phenylalanine or tryptophan. Fields, in order: V gene, clone size, D gene, J gene, CDR3 protein, CDR3 DNA. A D gene is named only where the DNA matches it firmly. Rows give clone size only sometimes, using once, few, many, or a class for an expanded clone.

V: TRBV5-6; size: .; D: .; J: TRBJ2-1; CDR3: CASTIGGGPYNEQFF; DNA: TGTGCCAGCACCATTGGAGGCGGGCCCTACAATGAGCAGTTCTTC
V: TRBV10-3; size: .; D: TRBD1; J: TRBJ2-7; CDR3: CAISELQGSGYEQYF; DNA: TGTGCCATCAGTGAACTACAGGGGTCTGGCTACGAGCAGTACTTC
V: TRBV27; size: .; D: .; J: TRBJ1-1; CDR3: CASSFRGGNTEAFF; DNA: TGTGCCAGCAGTTTCCGGGGGGGGAACACTGAAGCTTTCTTT
V: TRBV7-6; size: .; D: TRBD2; J: TRBJ2-3; CDR3: CASSLTGGGVDTQYF; DNA: TGTGCCAGCAGCTTAACTGGGGGGGGTGTAGATACGCAGTATTTT
V: TRBV19; size: .; D: .; J: TRBJ2-7; CDR3: CASSAWVGRKLYEQYF; DNA: TGTGCCAGTAGTGCATGGGTGGGCAGAAAACTTTACGAGCAGTACTTC
V: TRBV7-9; size: .; D: TRBD2; J: TRBJ2-1; CDR3: CASSQSGLADLGGEQFF; DNA: TGTGCCAGCAGTCAAAGCGGACTAGCGGATCTCGGGGGTGAGCAGTTCTTC
V: TRBV2; size: .; D: TRBD1; J: TRBJ1-1; CDR3: CASSEADRGVINTEAFF; DNA: TGTGCCAGCAGTGAAGCAGACAGGGGGGTTATAAACACTGAAGCTTTCTTT
V: TRBV5-1; size: .; D: TRBD1; J: TRBJ2-1; CDR3: CASSGTDRGNEQFF; DNA: TGCGCCAGCAGCGGGACCGACAGGGGGAATGAGCAGTTCTTC
V: TRBV6-1; size: .; D: .; J: TRBJ1-6; CDR3: CASSEVQVGSPLHF; DNA: TGTGCCAGCAGTGAAGTTCAGGTGGGCTCACCCCTCCACTTT
V: TRBV2; size: once; D: .; J: TRBJ2-1; CDR3: CASRQYETSEQFF; DNA: TGTGCCAGCAGACAATACGAGACTTCGGAGCAGTTCTTC
V: TRBV7-9; size: .; D: .; J: TRBJ2-1; CDR3: CASSLGWGQEDNEQFF; DNA: TGTGCCAGCAGCTTAGGATGGGGCCAAGAAGACAATGAGCAGTTCTTC
V: TRBV5-5; size: .; D: .; J: TRBJ2-3; CDR3: CASSLGGDGSDTQYF; DNA: TGTGCCAGCAGCTTAGGAGGTGATGGGTCAGATACGCAGTATTTT
V: TRBV28; size: .; D: .; J: TRBJ1-1; CDR3: CASSSRPRRTFTEAFF; DNA: TGTGCCAGCAGTTCCCGTCCTCGCCGTACATTCACTGAAGCTTTCTTT
V: TRBV7-9; size: .; D: .; J: TRBJ1-2; CDR3: CASSLDGTF; DNA: TGTGCCAGCAGCCTTGACGGGACCTTC
V: TRBV5-4; size: .; D: .; J: TRBJ2-3; CDR3: CASSLAASRSTDTQYF; DNA: TGTGCCAGCAGCTTGGCAGCTAGCAGAAGCACAGATACGCAGTATTTT
V: TRBV27; size: .; D: TRBD2; J: TRBJ2-1; CDR3: CASSFVGETSGRKEFF; DNA: TGTGCCAGCAGTTTCGTCGGCGAGACTAGCGGGAGAAAAGAGTTCTTC
V: TRBV25-1; size: .; D: .; J: TRBJ2-7; CDR3: CASSFPGEREQYF; DNA: TGTGCCAGCAGTTTCCCAGGGGAGCGCGAGCAGTACTTC
V: TRBV11-2; size: few; D: .; J: TRBJ1-2; CDR3: CASSPLRALGGYTF; DNA: TGTGCCAGCAGCCCCCTCAGGGCCCTGGGTGGCTACACCTTC
V: TRBV13; size: .; D: TRBD1; J: TRBJ2-5; CDR3: CASSLTGGYQETQYF; DNA: TGTGCCAGCAGCCTCACAGGGGGGTACCAAGAGACCCAGTACTTC
V: TRBV10-3; size: .; D: .; J: TRBJ2-5; CDR3: CAIRRERNQETQYF; DNA: TGTGCCATCAGACGGGAGCGGAACCAAGAGACCCAGTACTTC
V: TRBV28; size: .; D: TRBD1; J: TRBJ1-5; CDR3: CASSPPGTGPFNQPQHF; DNA: TGTGCCAGCAGTCCTCCCGGGACAGGGCCTTTTAATCAGCCCCAGCATTTT
V: TRBV18; size: once; D: .; J: TRBJ2-7; CDR3: CASSPGGADEQYF; DNA: TGTGCCAGCTCACCAGGAGGGGCCGACGAGCAGTACTTC
V: TRBV28; size: .; D: TRBD2; J: TRBJ2-7; CDR3: CASTSTSGKPYEQYF; DNA: TGTGCCAGCACCTCAACTAGCGGGAAACCCTACGAGCAGTACTTC
V: TRBV27; size: .; D: TRBD1; J: TRBJ1-2; CDR3: CASSGQGRVYGYTF; DNA: TGTGCCAGCAGCGGACAGGGGCGAGTCTATGGCTACACCTTC
V: TRBV25-1; size: .; D: .; J: TRBJ1-3; CDR3: CASSEYDWTEASGNTIYF; DNA: TGTGCCAGCAGTGAATATGACTGGACAGAGGCCTCTGGAAACACCATATATTTT
V: TRBV5-1; size: .; D: TRBD2; J: TRBJ2-7; CDR3: CASSLGGLAGGPKYF; DNA: TGCGCCAGCAGCTTGGGGGGGCTAGCGGGAGGGCCGAAGTACTTC
V: TRBV5-4; size: .; D: TRBD1; J: TRBJ2-2; CDR3: CASSQDRAWAGELFF; DNA: TGTGCCAGCAGCCAAGACAGGGCCTGGGCGGGGGAGCTGTTTTTT
V: TRBV5-6; size: .; D: .; J: TRBJ1-1; CDR3: CASRDRRRVGTEAFF; DNA: TGTGCCAGCAGAGACAGGAGGCGGGTTGGTACTGAAGCTTTCTTT
V: TRBV10-3; size: few; D: .; J: TRBJ1-1; CDR3: CAISRDSNTEAFF; DNA: TGTGCCATCAGTCGAGACAGCAACACTGAAGCTTTCTTT
V: TRBV5-1; size: .; D: .; J: TRBJ1-1; CDR3: CASSPITGMNTEAFF; DNA: TGCGCCAGCAGCCCAATAACAGGGATGAACACTGAAGCTTTCTTT
V: TRBV15; size: once; D: .; J: TRBJ1-1; CDR3: CATSRAIQTDPRFPEAFF; DNA: TGTGCCACCAGCAGAGCCATCCAGACGGATCCCAGGTTCCCTGAAGCTTTCTTT
V: TRBV7-2; size: .; D: .; J: TRBJ2-7; CDR3: CASTSKGVTYEQYF; DNA: TGTGCCAGCACCTCAAAGGGGGTTACCTACGAGCAGTACTTC
V: TRBV7-2; size: .; D: TRBD2; J: TRBJ2-1; CDR3: CASSPGTRDNEQFF; DNA: TGTGCCAGCAGCCCCGGGACTAGGGACAATGAGCAGTTCTTC
V: TRBV13; size: .; D: .; J: TRBJ1-6; CDR3: CASSSRGHPYNSPLHF; DNA: TGTGCCAGCAGCTCCAGGGGTCATCCCTATAATTCACCCCTCCACTTT
V: TRBV29-1; size: .; D: TRBD1; J: TRBJ1-1; CDR3: CSVVSGQGVWGTEAFF; DNA: TGCAGCGTTGTCAGCGGACAGGGGGTGTGGGGCACTGAAGCTTTCTTT
V: TRBV2; size: .; D: TRBD1; J: TRBJ2-5; CDR3: CASSGYLQGAGETQYF; DNA: TGTGCCAGCAGTGGGTACCTACAGGGGGCGGGCGAGACCCAGTACTTC
V: TRBV7-8; size: .; D: .; J: TRBJ2-2; CDR3: CASSLFSGTNTGELFF; DNA: TGTGCCAGCAGCTTATTCTCTGGCACGAACACCGGGGAGCTGTTTTTT
V: TRBV5-6; size: .; D: .; J: TRBJ1-4; CDR3: CASSLVQGGEKLFF; DNA: TGTGCCAGCAGCTTGGTACAGGGTGGCGAAAAACTGTTTTTT
V: TRBV5-6; size: once; D: TRBD1; J: TRBJ2-7; CDR3: CASSRDRHYEQYF; DNA: TGTGCCAGCAGTCGGGACAGGCACTACGAGCAGTACTTC
V: TRBV7-9; size: .; D: .; J: TRBJ1-1; CDR3: CASSSDLLPNRLEAFF; DNA: TGTGCCAGCAGCTCAGACCTTCTTCCCAACAGGCTTGAAGCTTTCTTT
V: TRBV4-2; size: .; D: TRBD1; J: TRBJ2-7; CDR3: CASSQERRQGIHEQYF; DNA: TGTGCCAGCAGCCAAGAAAGGCGACAGGGGATCCACGAGCAGTACTTC
V: TRBV27; size: .; D: .; J: TRBJ2-7; CDR3: CASSVSSYEQYF; DNA: TGTGCCAGCAGTGTGAGCTCCTACGAGCAGTACTTC
V: TRBV6-1; size: few; D: .; J: TRBJ2-7; CDR3: CASSERDSSALGF; DNA: TGTGCCAGCAGTGAAAGGGACTCGTCGGCGTTAGGCTTC
V: TRBV19; size: .; D: .; J: TRBJ1-2; CDR3: CASSIVGSAGHDGYTF; DNA: TGTGCCAGTAGTATAGTGGGTTCGGCAGGCCATGATGGCTACACCTTC
V: TRBV5-8; size: once; D: TRBD1; J: TRBJ1-4; CDR3: CASNLNLDRGEKLFF; DNA: TGTGCCAGCAACTTAAACCTGGACAGGGGAGAAAAACTGTTTTTT
V: TRBV15; size: .; D: TRBD2; J: TRBJ2-3; CDR3: CATSMGGADTQYF; DNA: TGTGCCACCAGCATGGGGGGGGCAGATACGCAGTATTTT
V: TRBV5-1; size: .; D: TRBD2; J: TRBJ2-5; CDR3: CASGLAGRVETQYF; DNA: TGCGCCAGTGGACTAGCGGGAAGGGTCGAGACCCAGTACTTC
V: TRBV5-4; size: .; D: TRBD2; J: TRBJ2-7; CDR3: CASSLGGTSGSYEQYF; DNA: TGTGCCAGCAGCTTGGGTGGGACTAGCGGGAGTTACGAGCAGTACTTC
V: TRBV29-1; size: few; D: .; J: TRBJ1-5; CDR3: CSVARGSNQPQHF; DNA: TGCAGCGTTGCACGAGGTTCCAATCAGCCCCAGCATTTT
V: TRBV30; size: .; D: TRBD1; J: TRBJ1-1; CDR3: CAWSTDRATEAFF; DNA: TGTGCATGGAGTACGGACAGGGCCACTGAAGCTTTCTTT
V: TRBV5-4; size: .; D: TRBD1; J: TRBJ1-2; CDR3: CASSLDGTVYGYTF; DNA: TGTGCCAGCAGCTTGGATGGGACAGTCTATGGCTACACCTTC
V: TRBV5-6; size: .; D: TRBD2; J: TRBJ2-7; CDR3: CASSLAGGGMYEQYF; DNA: TGTGCCAGCAGCTTGGCCGGCGGGGGAATGTACGAGCAGTACTTC
V: TRBV19; size: .; D: TRBD2; J: TRBJ2-5; CDR3: CASSRGGGEATQYF; DNA: TGTGCCAGTAGTAGGGGCGGGGGGGAGGCGACCCAGTACTTC
V: TRBV19; size: .; D: .; J: TRBJ1-2; CDR3: CASSIDPQGLNYGYTF; DNA: TGTGCCAGTAGTATAGATCCCCAGGGGCTAAACTATGGCTACACCTTC
V: TRBV7-2; size: .; D: .; J: TRBJ1-5; CDR3: CASSLGGGGSYSNQPQHF; DNA: TGTGCCAGCAGCTTAGGGGGGGGAGGGTCCTATAGCAATCAGCCCCAGCATTTT
V: TRBV25-1; size: .; D: TRBD2; J: TRBJ2-7; CDR3: CASSGVTSGSTYEQYF; DNA: TGTGCCAGCAGTGGGGTCACTAGCGGGTCGACTTACGAGCAGTACTTC
V: TRBV6-1; size: .; D: .; J: TRBJ1-2; CDR3: CASSGRRGNYGYTF; DNA: TGTGCCAGCAGTGGCCGCAGGGGTAACTATGGCTACACCTTC
V: TRBV7-6; size: .; D: TRBD2; J: TRBJ2-3; CDR3: CASSLVAGGNTDTQYF; DNA: TGTGCCAGCAGCTTAGTAGCGGGGGGGAACACAGATACGCAGTATTTT
V: TRBV5-1; size: .; D: .; J: TRBJ1-5; CDR3: CASSPRGGQPQHF; DNA: TGCGCCAGCTCCCCCCGGGGGGGCCAGCCCCAGCATTTT
V: TRBV7-2; size: once; D: .; J: TRBJ2-7; CDR3: CASSLLYEQYF; DNA: TGTGCCAGCAGCTTACTCTACGAGCAGTACTTC